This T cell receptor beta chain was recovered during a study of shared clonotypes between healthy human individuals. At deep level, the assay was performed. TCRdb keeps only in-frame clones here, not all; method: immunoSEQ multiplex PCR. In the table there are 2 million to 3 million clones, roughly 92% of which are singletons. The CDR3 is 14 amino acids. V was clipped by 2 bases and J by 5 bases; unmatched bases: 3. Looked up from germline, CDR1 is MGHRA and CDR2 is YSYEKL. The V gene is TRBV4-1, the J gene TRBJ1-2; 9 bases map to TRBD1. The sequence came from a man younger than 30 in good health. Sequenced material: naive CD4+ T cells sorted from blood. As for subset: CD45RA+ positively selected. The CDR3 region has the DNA TGCGCCAGCAGCCAACCCGGGACAGGGTATGGCTACACCTTC. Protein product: CASSQPGTGYGYTF.